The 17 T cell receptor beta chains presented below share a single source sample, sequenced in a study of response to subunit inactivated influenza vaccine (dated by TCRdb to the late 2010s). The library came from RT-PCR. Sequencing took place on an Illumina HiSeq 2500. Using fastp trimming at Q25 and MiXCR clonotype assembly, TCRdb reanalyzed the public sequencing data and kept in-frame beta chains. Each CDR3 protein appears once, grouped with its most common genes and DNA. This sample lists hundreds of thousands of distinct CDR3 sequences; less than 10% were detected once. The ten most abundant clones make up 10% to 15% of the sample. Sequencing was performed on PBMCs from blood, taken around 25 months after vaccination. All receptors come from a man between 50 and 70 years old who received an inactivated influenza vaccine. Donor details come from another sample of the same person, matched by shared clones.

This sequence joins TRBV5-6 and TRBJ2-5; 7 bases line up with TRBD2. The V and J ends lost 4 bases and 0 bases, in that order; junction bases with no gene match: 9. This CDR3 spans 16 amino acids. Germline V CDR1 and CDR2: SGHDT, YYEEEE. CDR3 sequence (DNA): TGTGCCAGCAGCCCCCTCCCCGGACTAGACCAAGAGACCCAGTACTTC. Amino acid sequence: CASSPLPGLDQETQYF. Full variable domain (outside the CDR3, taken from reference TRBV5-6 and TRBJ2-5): DAGVTQSPTHLIKTRGQQVTLRCSPKSGHDTVSWYQQALGQGPQFIFQYYEEEERQRGNFPDRFSGHQFPNYSSELNVNALLLGDSALYLCASSPLPGLDQETQYFGPGTRLLVL.

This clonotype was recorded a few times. DNA for the CDR3: TGCAGTGCTATCCATCCGGGACAGGCTTATGGCTACACCTTC. This sequence encodes CSAIHPGQAYGYTF. The chain links TRBV20-1 to TRBJ1-2; 8 positions agree with TRBD1. Per germline, CDR1 DFQATT and CDR2 SNEGSKA (reference sequence). Trimming removed 4 bases from V and 5 bases from J; junction bases left unmatched: 9. This CDR3 is built from 14 residues.

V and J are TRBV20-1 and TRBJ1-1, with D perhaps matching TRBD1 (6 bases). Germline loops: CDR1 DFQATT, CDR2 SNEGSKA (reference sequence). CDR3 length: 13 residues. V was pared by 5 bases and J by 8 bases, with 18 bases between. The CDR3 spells CSAPAGARGEAFF. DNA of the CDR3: TGCAGTGCTCCTGCGGGGGCGAGGGGGGAAGCTTTCTTT.

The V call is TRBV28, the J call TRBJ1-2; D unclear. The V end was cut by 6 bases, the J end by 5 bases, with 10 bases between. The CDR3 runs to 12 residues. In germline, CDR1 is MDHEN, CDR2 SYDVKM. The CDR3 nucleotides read TGTGCCAGCAGATCTACACGGTATGGCTACACCTTC. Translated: CASRSTRYGYTF.

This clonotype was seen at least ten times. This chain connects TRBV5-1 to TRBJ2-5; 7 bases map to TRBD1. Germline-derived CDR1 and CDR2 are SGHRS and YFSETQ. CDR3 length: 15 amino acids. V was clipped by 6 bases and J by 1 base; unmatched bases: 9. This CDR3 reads CASKKPGQLQETQYF. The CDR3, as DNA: TGCGCCAGCAAGAAGCCGGGACAGCTCCAAGAGACCCAGTACTTC.

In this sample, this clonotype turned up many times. CDR3 in amino acids: CAIRSLAASEAFF. Written as DNA, the CDR3 is TGTGCCATCAGATCCCTAGCGGCCAGTGAAGCTTTCTTT. This chain connects TRBV10-3 to TRBJ1-1; no definite D call. Germline V gene data show CDR1 as ENHRY and CDR2 as SYGVKD. Between the trimmed V and J ends, which lost 6 bases and 7 bases, there was a span of 15 bases. The CDR3 totals 13 residues.

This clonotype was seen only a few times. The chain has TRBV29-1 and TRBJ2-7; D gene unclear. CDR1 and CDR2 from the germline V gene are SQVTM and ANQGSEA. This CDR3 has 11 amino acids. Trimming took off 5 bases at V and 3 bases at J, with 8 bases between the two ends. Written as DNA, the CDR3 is TGCAGCGTTCCCATGGGCTACGAGCAGTACTTC. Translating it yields CSVPMGYEQYF.

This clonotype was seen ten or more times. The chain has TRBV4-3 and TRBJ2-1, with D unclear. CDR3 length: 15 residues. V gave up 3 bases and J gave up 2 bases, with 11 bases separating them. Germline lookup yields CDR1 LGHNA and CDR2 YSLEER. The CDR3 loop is CASSQTDSTYNEQFF. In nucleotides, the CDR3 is TGCGCCAGCAGCCAGACCGACTCAACCTACAATGAGCAGTTCTTC.

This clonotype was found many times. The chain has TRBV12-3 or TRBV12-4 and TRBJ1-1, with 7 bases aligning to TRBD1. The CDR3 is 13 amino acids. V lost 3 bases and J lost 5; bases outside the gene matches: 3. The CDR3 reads CASSLRGRTEAFF. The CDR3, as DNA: TGTGCCAGCAGTTTGAGGGGGCGGACTGAAGCTTTCTTT.

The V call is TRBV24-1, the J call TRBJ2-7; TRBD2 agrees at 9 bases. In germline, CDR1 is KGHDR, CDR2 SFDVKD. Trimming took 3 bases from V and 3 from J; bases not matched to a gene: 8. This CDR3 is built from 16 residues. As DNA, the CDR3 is TGTGCCACCAGTGATCACTCTAGCGGGAACATCTACGAGCAGTACTTC. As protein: CATSDHSSGNIYEQYF.

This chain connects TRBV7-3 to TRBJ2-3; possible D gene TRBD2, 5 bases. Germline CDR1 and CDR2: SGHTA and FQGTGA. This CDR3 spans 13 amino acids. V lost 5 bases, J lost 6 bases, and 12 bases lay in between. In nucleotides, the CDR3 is TGTGCCAGCAGCCCGGACTTATCGGATACGCAGTATTTT. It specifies CASSPDLSDTQYF.

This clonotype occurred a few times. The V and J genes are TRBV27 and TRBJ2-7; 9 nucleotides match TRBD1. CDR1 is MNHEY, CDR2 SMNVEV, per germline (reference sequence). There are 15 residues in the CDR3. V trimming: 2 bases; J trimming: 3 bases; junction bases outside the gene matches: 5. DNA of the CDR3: TGTGCCAGCAGTTTAAACGGACAGGGGATCTACGAGCAGTACTTC. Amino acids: CASSLNGQGIYEQYF.

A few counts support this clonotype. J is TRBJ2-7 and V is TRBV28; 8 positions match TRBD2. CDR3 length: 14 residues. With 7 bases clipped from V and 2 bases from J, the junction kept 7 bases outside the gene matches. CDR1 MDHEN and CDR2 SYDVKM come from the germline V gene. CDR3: CASTLVGRAYEQYF. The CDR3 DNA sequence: TGTGCCAGCACCCTTGTCGGGAGGGCCTACGAGCAGTACTTC.

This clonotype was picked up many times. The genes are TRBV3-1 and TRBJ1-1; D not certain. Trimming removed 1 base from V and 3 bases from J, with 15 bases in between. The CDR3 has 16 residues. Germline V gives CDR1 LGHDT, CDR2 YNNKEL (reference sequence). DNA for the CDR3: TGTGCCAGCAGCCAAGGCGATCAACGGATTTACACTGAAGCTTTCTTT. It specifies CASSQGDQRIYTEAFF.

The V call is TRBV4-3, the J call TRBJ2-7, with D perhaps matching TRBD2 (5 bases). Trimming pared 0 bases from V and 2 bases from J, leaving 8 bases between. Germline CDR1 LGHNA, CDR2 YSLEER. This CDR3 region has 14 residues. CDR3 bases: TGCGCCAGCAGCCAAGAAGCGGTGGCCTACGAGCAGTACTTC. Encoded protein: CASSQEAVAYEQYF.

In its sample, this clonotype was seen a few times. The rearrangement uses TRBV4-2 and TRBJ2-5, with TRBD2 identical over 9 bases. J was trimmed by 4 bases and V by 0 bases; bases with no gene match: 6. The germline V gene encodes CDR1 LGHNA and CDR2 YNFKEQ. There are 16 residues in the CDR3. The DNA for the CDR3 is TGTGCCAGCAGCCAAGATTTTCTAGCGGGGCGAGAGACCCAGTACTTC. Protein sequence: CASSQDFLAGRETQYF.

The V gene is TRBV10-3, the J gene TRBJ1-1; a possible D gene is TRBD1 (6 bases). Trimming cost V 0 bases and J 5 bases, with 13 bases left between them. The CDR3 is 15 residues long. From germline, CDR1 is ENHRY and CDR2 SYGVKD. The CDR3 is CAISESVGGWTEAFF. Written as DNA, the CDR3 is TGTGCCATCAGTGAGTCGGTCGGGGGCTGGACTGAAGCTTTCTTT.